These 13 T cell receptor beta chains came from one sample sequenced in a study of T cell responses to AZD1222 COVID-19 vaccine. Only in-frame clones appear in the TCRdb table, and some are missing; sequencing was by immunoSEQ multiplex PCR. The table includes 84,000 or so clones, approximately 89% detected once. Specimen: peripheral blood, collected on day 0 of AZD1222 vaccination. These receptors came from an adult in good health.

This sequence joins TRBV5-4 and TRBJ2-3; D not certain. CDR1 is SGHNT and CDR2 is YYREEE in the germline V gene (reference sequence). V was trimmed by 3 bases and J by 2 bases, leaving 16 bases between them. The CDR3 length is 16 residues. CDR3 DNA sequence: TGTGCCAGCAGCTCGAATTTCAAGCTCCTCACAGATACGCAGTATTTT. Translation: CASSSNFKLLTDTQYF.

V is TRBV5-1 and J is TRBJ2-1, with 10 bases aligning to TRBD2. The CDR3 length is 15 residues. The trim removed 0 bases at V and 10 bases at J, leaving 7 bases unmatched. Germline V CDR1 and CDR2: SGHRS, YFSETQ. The chain's CDR3 is CASSLAVLAGVEQFF. The CDR3 DNA sequence: TGCGCCAGCAGCTTGGCCGTTCTAGCGGGAGTCGAGCAGTTCTTC.

The V and J genes are TRBV11-1 and TRBJ2-7, with TRBD2 as a possible D gene (6 bases). There are 14 residues in the CDR3. Germline values: CDR1 SGHAT, CDR2 FQDESV (reference sequence). Trimming took 2 bases from V and 0 from J, leaving 8 bases between them. The CDR3 region is CASSLSSVSYEQYF. In DNA, the CDR3 is TGTGCCAGCAGCTTATCTAGCGTCTCCTACGAGCAGTACTTC. Based on the CDR3 plus reference TRBV11-1 and TRBJ2-7, the full variable domain is EAEVAQSPRYKITEKSQAVAFWCDPISGHATLYWYRQILGQGPELLVQFQDESVVDDSQLPKDRFSAERLKGVDSTLKIQPAELGDSAMYLCASSLSSVSYEQYFGPGTRLTVT.

This chain connects TRBV2 to TRBJ2-1, with 7 nucleotides matching TRBD2. The CDR3 runs 14 residues. Germline V CDR1 and CDR2: SNHLY, FYNNEI. V shed 7 bases and J 7 bases; nucleotides not matched to a gene: 10. CDR3 amino acids: CASNLLAEGNEQFF. CDR3 DNA sequence: TGTGCCAGCAACCTCCTAGCGGAGGGGAATGAGCAGTTCTTC.

The chain uses TRBV27 and TRBJ2-5; 7 nucleotides line up with TRBD2. The CDR3 runs to 14 residues. V dropped 5 bases and J dropped 5; count of bases not matched to a gene: 8. Germline V CDR1 and CDR2: MNHEY, SMNVEV (reference sequence). The CDR3 nucleotides read TGTGCCAGCAGTCCAAGTTGGGGGGGGGAGACCCAGTACTTC. The encoded protein is CASSPSWGGETQYF.

The chain combines TRBV7-9 with TRBJ1-3; D not resolved. Germline values: CDR1 SEHNR, CDR2 FQNEAQ (reference sequence). The CDR3 totals 15 residues. V was shortened by 3 bases and J by 3 bases, with 12 bases between the two germline ends. The CDR3 DNA sequence: TGTGCCAGCAGCTTTATTAGCGGGCTTGGAAACACCATATATTTT. This codes for CASSFISGLGNTIYF.

The chain links TRBV27 to TRBJ2-7; TRBD1 matches at 9 bases. This CDR3 is built from 13 residues. Germline lookup yields CDR1 MNHEY and CDR2 SMNVEV (reference sequence). The V and J ends lost 7 bases and 1 base, in that order; junction bases with no gene match: 2. CDR3 DNA sequence: TGTGCCAGCACCGGACAGGGGTCCTACGAGCAGTACTTC. Residues: CASTGQGSYEQYF.

This chain links TRBV2 with TRBJ2-2, with unresolved D. The CDR3 has 12 amino acids. Deletions cut 5 bases from V and 7 bases from J, with 8 bases between. Germline values: CDR1 SNHLY, CDR2 FYNNEI. This chain's CDR3 is CASSSRIGELFF. CDR3 in DNA: TGTGCCAGCAGTTCTCGGATCGGGGAGCTGTTTTTT.

V and J are TRBV18 and TRBJ2-2; 7 nucleotides agree with TRBD1. V trimming: 0 bases; J trimming: 4 bases; junction bases outside the gene matches: 8. The CDR3 has 17 amino acids. The germline CDR1 and CDR2 sequences are KGHSH and LQKENI. Here the CDR3 reads CASSPPRQGLGTGELFF. Here the CDR3 DNA reads TGTGCCAGCTCACCACCGAGACAGGGCCTAGGCACCGGGGAGCTGTTTTTT. Using reference TRBV18 and TRBJ2-2 for the parts outside the CDR3, the full variable domain is NAGVMQNPRHLVRRRGQEARLRCSPMKGHSHVYWYRQLPEEGLKFMVYLQKENIIDESGMPKERFSAEFPKEGPSILRIQQVVRGDSAAYFCASSPPRQGLGTGELFFGEGSRLTVL.

The chain links TRBV3-1 (or the pseudogene TRBV3-2) to TRBJ2-7; no clear D. CDR1 is LGHDT, CDR2 YNNKEL, per germline (reference sequence). V was cut by 4 bases and J by 2 bases, with 9 bases left in between. The CDR3 runs 13 residues. In nucleotides, the CDR3 is TGTGCCAGCAGCCGTATGAATGCCTACGAGCAGTACTTC. It codes for CASSRMNAYEQYF.

The rearrangement links TRBV7-8 to TRBJ1-3; tentatively, D is TRBD1 (5 bases). CDR1 is SGHVS and CDR2 is FQNEAQ in the germline V gene. The CDR3 sequence is 16 residues long. V was shortened by 2 bases and J by 2 bases, with 13 bases between the two germline ends. The CDR3: CASSLPGGITGNTIYF. CDR3 coding DNA: TGTGCCAGCAGCTTACCCGGGGGGATCACTGGAAACACCATATATTTT.

The gene calls are TRBV10-3 and TRBJ1-3, with D unclear. The CDR3 length is 16 residues. Germline CDR1 is ENHRY and CDR2 is SYGVKD. V was shortened by 2 bases and J by 2 bases, with 13 bases between the two germline ends. The CDR3 reads CAISESGQAAGNTIYF. DNA for the CDR3: TGTGCCATCAGTGAGAGTGGGCAGGCTGCTGGAAACACCATATATTTT.

This chain connects TRBV27 to TRBJ1-5; 12 nucleotides align to TRBD1. Germline lookup yields CDR1 MNHEY and CDR2 SMNVEV (reference sequence). J lost 6 bases, V lost 5 bases, and 5 bases had no gene match. The CDR3 totals 15 residues. This CDR3 is CASSPRDRGRQPQHF. The CDR3 nucleotides are TGTGCCAGCAGTCCCCGGGACAGGGGGCGTCAGCCCCAGCATTTT.